This T cell receptor beta chain is drawn from a study of vaccination and CD4 T cells after COVID-19 (dated by TCRdb to between 2021 and 2024). In terms of the full investigation: Convalescent patients had a positive SARS-CoV-2 result on nasal swab PCR, and of these patients, several had mild disease and one had severe disease. The convalescent cohort comprised six males and four females, including two Hispanic individuals, seven Caucasians, two Asians and one multiracial person. Participants received two doses of either the Pfizer-BioNTech BNT162b2 vaccine (n=8) or the Moderna mRNA-1273 vaccine (n=2). Post-COVID blood samples from convalescent patients were collected a median of around 110 days after diagnosis, with a range of roughly 35 to 170 days. Post-vaccine blood samples were collected a median of around 10 weeks after the second vaccine dose, ranging from about 13 to 241 days. The cultures were stimulated with overlapping spike peptide pools from SARS-CoV-2 and from the common cold coronaviruses HCoV-NL63, HCoV-OC43 and HCoV-229E. In control cultures, a CEFX viral epitope pool was used as positive control, an HIV-1 Nef peptide pool was used as negative control, or no peptide was added. The spike-specific CD4+ TCR repertoire was compared before and after mRNA vaccination in nine to ten COVID-19 convalescent patients and 4 infection-naive healthy vaccine recipients.

CDR1 and CDR2 were assigned from the germline V gene as SGHVS and FQNEAQ. V is clipped by 8 bases and J by 0 bases, and the sequence between their germline boundaries is 8 bases long. The CDR3 numbers 14 residues from cysteine through phenylalanine. Here the CDR3 DNA is all that survives: 42 bases in frame from base 1. Points the paper makes about the study in general: Of the vaccine-specific clones found in convalescent patients, nearly all (304 of 307) were mono-reactive for SARS-CoV-2 spike instead of being cross-reactive with common cold coronaviruses. Although the median number of SARS-CoV-2-reactive clonotypes went up from roughly 23 after infection to 38 after vaccination, the increase was not significant. In convalescent patients, a median around 83% of post-vaccine SARS-CoV-2-reactive clones were detected only after vaccination, and vaccine-specific priming was suggested by this finding. Relatively few convalescent patients were included in the study, and early timepoints after natural infection were not analyzed.

Notes on this clonotype: The antigen it recognizes is unknown. Qualities for individual bases were not recorded, and no much larger clone is one base off.

Per the publication, the treatment or condition label means: approximately nine-day PBMC culture with coronavirus spike peptide pools or control peptides (ViraFEST assay). To expand antigen-specific T cells with peptide pools and then pick out the expanded clonotypes through TCR sequencing, the study relied on the ViraFEST assay. The positive SARS-CoV-2 PCR tests of the convalescent patients were dated from March to December 2020, before the Alpha, Beta and Delta variants emerged in the United States. Each well held millions of PBMCs cultured with 9 to 10 ug/ml peptide pools in IMDM containing roughly 5% human AB serum and roughly 10 IU/ml IL-2. Half of the culture medium was replaced with fresh IL-2-containing medium on days 3 and 7. Once the cells had been in culture for about 10 days, the EasySep CD4+ T cell isolation kit was used to isolate CD4+ T cells by negative selection. PBMCs were separated from whole blood using Ficoll-Paque Plus gradient centrifugation and then either used fresh or cryopreserved at -140C. Each culture condition was generally run in triplicate wells.

Libraries came from PCR. DNA from cultured CD4+ T cells was subjected to TCR sequencing with the Oncomine TCR Beta short-read assay at the Johns Hopkins FTIC core. The QIAamp micro DNA kit was used to extract genomic DNA from the cultured CD4+ T cells. Oncomine TCR Beta libraries made from cultured CD4+ T cells were pooled using unique dual indexes and sequenced on an Illumina iSeq 100. The paper's processing steps were these. Non-productive sequences were filtered out, and CDR3s that did not start with C, did not end with F or W, or were shorter than 7 amino acids were discarded. The MANAFEST web application was used to identify antigen-specific clonotypes by comparing peptide-stimulated wells against reference wells and other culture wells. For a clone to be called positive, the clone needed an FDR below 0.05, an odds ratio above 5, and a productive frequency above 0.1% in at least two of three replicate wells. A clonotype counted as cross-reactive if it showed significant expansion both in the SARS-CoV-2 spike wells and in at least one common cold coronavirus spike condition. Similarity between CDR3 sequences was evaluated in R version 3.6.1 using Levenshtein distances (stringdist) and unrooted phylogenetic trees (ape). Through fastp at Q25 and MiXCR, TCRdb rebuilt clones from the public reads, retaining in-frame beta chains. One record per CDR3 amino acid sequence lists the most common genes and DNA. The V and J calls were determined by TCRdb, not by the authors. For this sample the table gives roughly 15,000 distinct CDR3 sequences, of which less than 70% were detected only once. The ten biggest clones cover roughly 4% of the sample.

Sequencing used CD4+ T cells from blood, cultured in vitro, obtained before SARS-CoV-2 vaccination. The source is a human donor who had recovered from COVID-19. The sequence joins TRBV7-8 to TRBJ2-6; no D gene is confidently identified. The bases are TGTGCCAGCCAGTTTAGCTCTGGGGCCAACGTCCTGACTTTC. Its product reads: CASQFSSGANVLTF.